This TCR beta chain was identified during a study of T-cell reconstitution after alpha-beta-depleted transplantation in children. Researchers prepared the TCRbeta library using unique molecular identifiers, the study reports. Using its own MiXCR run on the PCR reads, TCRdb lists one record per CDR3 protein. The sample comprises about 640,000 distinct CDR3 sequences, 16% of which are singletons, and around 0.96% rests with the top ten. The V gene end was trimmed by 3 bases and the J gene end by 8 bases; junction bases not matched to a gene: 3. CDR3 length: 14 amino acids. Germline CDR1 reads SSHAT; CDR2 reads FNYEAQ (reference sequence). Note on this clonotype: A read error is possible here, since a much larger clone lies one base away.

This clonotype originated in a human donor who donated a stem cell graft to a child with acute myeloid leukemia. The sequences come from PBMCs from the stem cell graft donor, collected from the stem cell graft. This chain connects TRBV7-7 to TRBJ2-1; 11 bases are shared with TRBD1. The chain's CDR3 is CASSLRTGGDEQFF. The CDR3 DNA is TGTGCCAGCAGCTTGAGGACAGGGGGCGATGAGCAGTTCTTC. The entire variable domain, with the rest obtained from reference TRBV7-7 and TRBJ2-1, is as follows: GAGVSQSPRYKVTKRGQDVTLRCDPISSHATLYWYQQALGQGPEFLTYFNYEAQPDKSGLPSDRFSAERPEGSISTLTIQRTEQRDSAMYRCASSLRTGGDEQFFGPGTRLTVL.